This passage covers 20 T cell receptor beta chains from one sample sequenced in a study of blood T cell repertoires in COVID-19. Some clones are missing from TCRdb's copy, which holds only in-frame ones; the method was immunoSEQ multiplex PCR. This sample has approximately 140,000 clones, with approximately 90% found just once. The sequencing input was peripheral blood. These receptors came from a man aged 65 to 79 with active COVID-19.

The rearrangement links TRBV30 to TRBJ1-3; D remains ambiguous. The CDR3 runs to 17 residues. The ends were cut back, 2 bases at V and 0 bases at J, with 17 bases in the middle. The germline V gene encodes CDR1 GTSNPN and CDR2 SVGIG (reference sequence). The CDR3 loop is CAWSTPSSARSGNTIYF. DNA of the CDR3: TGTGCCTGGAGTACCCCTTCCAGTGCCCGCTCTGGAAACACCATATATTTT.

The rearrangement uses TRBV5-6 and TRBJ2-1; the D gene is possibly TRBD2 (5 bases). Trimming removed 2 bases from V and 0 bases from J, with 15 bases in between. The CDR3 covers 17 residues. CDR1 and CDR2 from the germline V gene are SGHDT and YYEEEE. CDR3 amino acids: CASSFLGADLSYNEQFF. The CDR3, as DNA: TGTGCCAGCAGCTTTCTGGGAGCGGACCTCTCCTACAATGAGCAGTTCTTC. Full variable domain (outside the CDR3, taken from reference TRBV5-6 and TRBJ2-1): DAGVTQSPTHLIKTRGQQVTLRCSPKSGHDTVSWYQQALGQGPQFIFQYYEEEERQRGNFPDRFSGHQFPNYSSELNVNALLLGDSALYLCASSFLGADLSYNEQFFGPGTRLTVL.

The CDR3 here is CASKLTRNTGELFF. In DNA form, the CDR3 reads TGTGCCAGCAAACTCACTAGGAACACCGGGGAGCTGTTTTTT. V usage is TRBV27 and J usage is TRBJ2-2, with D maybe TRBD2 (5 bases). V dropped 7 bases and J dropped 1 base, with 10 bases sitting between them. There are 14 residues in the CDR3. From germline, CDR1 is MNHEY and CDR2 SMNVEV (reference sequence).

This clone was observed a handful of times. J is TRBJ2-7 and V is TRBV30; 10 bases line up with TRBD2. In germline, CDR1 is GTSNPN, CDR2 SVGIG (reference sequence). V lost 3 bases, J lost 4 bases, and 12 bases stayed unmatched. This CDR3 has 16 amino acids. DNA of the CDR3: TGTGCCTGGAGAACCCCCTCTCTAGCGGGAGCTTACGAGCAGTACTTC. Encoded protein: CAWRTPSLAGAYEQYF.

The chain recombines TRBV28 with TRBJ1-2; 12 bases are shared with TRBD1. Germline loops: CDR1 MDHEN, CDR2 SYDVKM. The CDR3 has 16 residues. The junction had 13 bases not matched to a gene; V was cut back by 6 bases and J by 8 bases. The CDR3, as DNA: TGTGCCAGCAGGTCCGGGACAGGGGGCCCGCTTAGGGGCTACACCTTC. Protein: CASRSGTGGPLRGYTF.

This clone occurred once. The CDR3 bases are TGTGCCAGCAGCCTGCGGTCGACAGGGGGAAATGAGCAGTTCTTC. Translated: CASSLRSTGGNEQFF. This chain links TRBV5-6 with TRBJ2-1, with TRBD1 matching over 9 bases. Germline assignment: CDR1 SGHDT and CDR2 YYEEEE. V dropped 4 bases and J dropped 7; count of bases not matched to a gene: 9. The CDR3 sequence is 15 residues long.

The chain carries TRBV29-1 and TRBJ1-1, with D tentatively TRBD1 (5 bases). There are 15 residues in the CDR3. Germline lookup yields CDR1 SQVTM and CDR2 ANQGSEA. Deletions cut 7 bases from V and 1 base from J, with 19 bases between. CDR3 coding DNA: TGCAGCGCCGCCCAAAAGCAGGGTTGGAACACTGAAGCTTTCTTT. Encoded protein: CSAAQKQGWNTEAFF.

The rearrangement links TRBV18 to TRBJ2-7, with 13 bases identical to TRBD2. The ends lost 3 bases at V and 6 bases at J; junction bases unmatched: 5. CDR3 length equals 15 residues. Germline CDR1 reads KGHSH; CDR2 reads LQKENI. CDR3 loop: CASSPPGLAGSEQYF. CDR3 coding DNA: TGTGCCAGCTCACCTCCGGGACTAGCGGGAAGCGAGCAGTACTTC.

The rearrangement joins TRBV24-1 to TRBJ2-2; 7 bases align to TRBD1. The CDR3 length is 14 residues. Germline-derived CDR1 and CDR2 are KGHDR and SFDVKD. Losses at the gene ends were 8 bases for V and 5 bases for J; bases not matched to a gene: 7. The CDR3 spells CATTTGVGTGELFF. The CDR3 bases are TGTGCCACCACTACAGGGGTAGGGACCGGGGAGCTGTTTTTT.

This clone has just a few counts. The V gene is TRBV9, the J gene TRBJ2-7, with D possibly TRBD1 on 6 matching bases. The V end was cut by 4 bases, the J end by 0 bases, with 11 bases between. This CDR3 comprises 14 residues. Germline loops: CDR1 SGDLS, CDR2 YYNGEE. The CDR3: CASSLTGSSYEQYF. In DNA form, the CDR3 reads TGTGCCAGCAGCCTTACAGGGAGCTCCTACGAGCAGTACTTC. The full variable domain, with the rest looked up from reference TRBV9 and TRBJ2-7, is DSGVTQTPKHLITATGQRVTLRCSPRSGDLSVYWYQQSLDQGLQFLIQYYNGEERAKGNILERFSAQQFPDLHSELNLSSLELGDSALYFCASSLTGSSYEQYFGPGTRLTVT.

This clone was detected once. The rearrangement links TRBV4-3 to TRBJ2-2; 7 bases are a match to TRBD2. The CDR3 has 18 amino acids. J was trimmed by 0 bases and V by 4 bases; bases with no gene match: 11. The germline V gene encodes CDR1 LGHNA and CDR2 YSLEER. CDR3 loop: CASSRRYLAEANTGELFF. The DNA of the CDR3 is TGCGCCAGCAGCCGCCGATACCTAGCGGAGGCGAACACCGGGGAGCTGTTTTTT.

V and J are TRBV5-1 and TRBJ2-7, with TRBD1 identical over 11 bases. The germline gives CDR1 SGHRS, CDR2 YFSETQ. Unmatched junction bases numbered 7, after V lost 7 bases and J lost 4 bases. There are 14 residues in the CDR3. The CDR3 DNA reads as TGCGCCAGCGACCCTGGGACAGGGGGTTACGAGCAGTACTTC. Translated: CASDPGTGGYEQYF.

The table lists this clone with a count of one. The chain has TRBV6-1 and TRBJ1-3; D gene unclear. The CDR3 sequence is 16 residues long. The germline V gene encodes CDR1 MNHNS and CDR2 SASEGT. The germline V and J ends were trimmed by 3 bases and 3 bases, with 15 bases remaining between them. The chain's CDR3 is CASSEYTADFGNTIYF. CDR3 in DNA: TGTGCCAGCAGTGAGTATACGGCGGATTTTGGAAACACCATATATTTT.

The chain combines TRBV2 with TRBJ1-1; no definite D call. Germline V CDR1 and CDR2: SNHLY, FYNNEI. The CDR3 has 13 amino acids. V was pared by 3 bases and J by 1 base, with 6 bases between. CDR3 nucleotide sequence: TGTGCCAGCAGTGAGAGCCAGAACACTGAAGCTTTCTTT. Translating it yields CASSESQNTEAFF.

The chain joins TRBV6-1 to TRBJ2-5; no clear D gene. The CDR3 length is 16 residues. The ends were cut back, 0 bases at V and 2 bases at J, with 13 bases in the middle. Germline V gene sequence: CDR1 MNHNS, CDR2 SASEGT. CDR3 nucleotide sequence: TGTGCCAGCAGTGAAGCGCCCCAGTTACTACAAGAGACCCAGTACTTC. Its protein is CASSEAPQLLQETQYF.

This sequence joins TRBV29-1 and TRBJ2-3; 7 nucleotides agree with TRBD1. V dropped 5 bases and J dropped 2; count of bases not matched to a gene: 7. The CDR3 has 14 residues. Germline CDR1 and CDR2: SQVTM and ANQGSEA. The CDR3 spells CSVRNRGSTDTQYF. For the CDR3, the DNA is TGCAGCGTTCGCAACAGGGGATCCACAGATACGCAGTATTTT.

The chain combines TRBV15 with TRBJ2-5; no reliable D call. V dropped 1 base and J dropped 5 bases, with 8 bases sitting between them. Germline loops: CDR1 LNHNV, CDR2 YYDKDF (reference sequence). The CDR3 extends over 13 amino acids. CDR3 sequence: CATSRGGVETQYF. CDR3 DNA sequence: TGTGCCACCAGCAGAGGAGGAGTCGAGACCCAGTACTTC. Full variable domain (outside the CDR3, taken from reference TRBV15 and TRBJ2-5): DAMVIQNPRYQVTQFGKPVTLSCSQTLNHNVMYWYQQKSSQAPKLLFHYYDKDFNNEADTPDNFQSRRPNTSFCFLDIRSPGLGDTAMYLCATSRGGVETQYFGPGTRLLVL.

V is TRBV5-1 and J is TRBJ2-1, with D tentatively TRBD2 (6 bases). Germline V gives CDR1 SGHRS, CDR2 YFSETQ. The CDR3 is 12 amino acids. The V and J ends lost 0 bases and 10 bases respectively, with 8 bases between them. The CDR3 spells CASSLGSGEQFF. The CDR3 DNA reads TGCGCCAGCAGCTTGGGTAGCGGCGAGCAGTTCTTC.

The chain has TRBV2 and TRBJ2-3, with D uncertain. The CDR3 spans 16 residues. The germline CDR1 and CDR2 sequences are SNHLY and FYNNEI. V was cut by 5 bases and J by 4 bases, with 19 bases left in between. The CDR3 loop reads CASSRRPVSAADTQYF. CDR3 sequence (DNA): TGTGCCAGCAGTCGCCGCCCGGTAAGCGCCGCAGATACGCAGTATTTT.

The V and J genes are TRBV29-1 and TRBJ1-2; TRBD1 matches 9 bases. The CDR3 is 13 residues long. CDR1 and CDR2 (germline): SQVTM, ANQGSEA. V was clipped by 7 bases and J by 6 bases; unmatched bases: 9. DNA of the CDR3: TGCAGCGACTCGGGACAGGGAGGGGATGGCTACACCTTC. Translating it yields CSDSGQGGDGYTF.